This T cell receptor (beta chain) was recorded in a study of human T cells and chemical hapten exposure. Overall study findings and caveats: A positive correlation with patch test score was found for PT1 expanded TCR counts. Every donor had alopecia, and their immune response may therefore differ from healthy people's.

Time point meaning: patch test 1, 2 weeks after DPC sensitization. This sample's treatment: therapeutic diphenylcyclopropenone sensitization with weekly scalp DPC. The CDR3 runs to 13 residues. V was shortened by 7 bases and J by 5 bases, with 14 bases between the two germline ends. Germline CDR1 MNHEY, CDR2 SVGEGT. There are a few counts of this clonotype. Its antigen is not identified. One entry per CDR3 protein results from TCRdb running MiXCR on the RACE reads. The data hold 180,000 or so distinct CDR3 sequences, with about 14% observed a single time. The chain employs TRBV6-2 or TRBV6-3 and TRBJ1-1; D possibly corresponds to TRBD1 (6 bases). The clonotype comes from a woman in her 30s with alopecia areata. Some clones in this sample may be carry-over from other donors' samples. Specimen: whole blood, collected in connection with sensitization to the hapten diphenylcyclopropenone (DPC). The CDR3 reads CASTRGARTEAFF. CDR3 in DNA: TGTGCCAGCACACGGGGGGCGAGGACTGAAGCTTTCTTT.